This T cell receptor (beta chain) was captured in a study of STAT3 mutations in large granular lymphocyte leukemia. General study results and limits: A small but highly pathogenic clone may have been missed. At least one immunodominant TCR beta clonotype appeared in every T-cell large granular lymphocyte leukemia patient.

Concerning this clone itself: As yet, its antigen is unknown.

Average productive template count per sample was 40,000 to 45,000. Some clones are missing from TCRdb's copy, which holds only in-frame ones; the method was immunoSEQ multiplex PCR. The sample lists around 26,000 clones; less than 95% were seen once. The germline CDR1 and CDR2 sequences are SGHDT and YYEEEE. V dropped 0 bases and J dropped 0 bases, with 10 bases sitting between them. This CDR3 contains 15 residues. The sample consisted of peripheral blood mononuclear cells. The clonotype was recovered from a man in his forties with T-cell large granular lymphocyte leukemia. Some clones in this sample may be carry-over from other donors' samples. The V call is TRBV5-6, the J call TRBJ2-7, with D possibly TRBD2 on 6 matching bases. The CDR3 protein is CASSLEGGTSYEQYF. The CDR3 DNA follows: TGTGCCAGCAGCTTGGAGGGCGGGACCTCCTACGAGCAGTACTTC.